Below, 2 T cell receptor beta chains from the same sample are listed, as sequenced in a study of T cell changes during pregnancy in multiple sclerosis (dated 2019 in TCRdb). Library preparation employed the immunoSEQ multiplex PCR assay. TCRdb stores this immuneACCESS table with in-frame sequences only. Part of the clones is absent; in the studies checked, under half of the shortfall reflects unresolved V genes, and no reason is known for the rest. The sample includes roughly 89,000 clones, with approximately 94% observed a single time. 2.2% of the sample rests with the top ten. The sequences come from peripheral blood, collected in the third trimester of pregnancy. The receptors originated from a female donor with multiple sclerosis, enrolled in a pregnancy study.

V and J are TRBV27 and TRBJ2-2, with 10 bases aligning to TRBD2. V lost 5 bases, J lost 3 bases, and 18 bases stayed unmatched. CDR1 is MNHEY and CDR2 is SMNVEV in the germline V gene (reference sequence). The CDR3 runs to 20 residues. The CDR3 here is CASSHMEGRTSGIYTGELFF. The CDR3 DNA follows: TGTGCCAGCAGTCATATGGAAGGGCGTACTAGCGGGATATACACCGGGGAGCTGTTTTTT.

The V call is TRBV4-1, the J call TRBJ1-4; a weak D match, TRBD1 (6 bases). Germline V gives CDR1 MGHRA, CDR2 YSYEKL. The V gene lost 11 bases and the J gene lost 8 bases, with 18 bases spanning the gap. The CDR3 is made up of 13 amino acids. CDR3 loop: CASRWGGSEKLFF. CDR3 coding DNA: TGCGCCTCCAGATGGGGGGGCTCGGAAAAACTGTTTTTT.